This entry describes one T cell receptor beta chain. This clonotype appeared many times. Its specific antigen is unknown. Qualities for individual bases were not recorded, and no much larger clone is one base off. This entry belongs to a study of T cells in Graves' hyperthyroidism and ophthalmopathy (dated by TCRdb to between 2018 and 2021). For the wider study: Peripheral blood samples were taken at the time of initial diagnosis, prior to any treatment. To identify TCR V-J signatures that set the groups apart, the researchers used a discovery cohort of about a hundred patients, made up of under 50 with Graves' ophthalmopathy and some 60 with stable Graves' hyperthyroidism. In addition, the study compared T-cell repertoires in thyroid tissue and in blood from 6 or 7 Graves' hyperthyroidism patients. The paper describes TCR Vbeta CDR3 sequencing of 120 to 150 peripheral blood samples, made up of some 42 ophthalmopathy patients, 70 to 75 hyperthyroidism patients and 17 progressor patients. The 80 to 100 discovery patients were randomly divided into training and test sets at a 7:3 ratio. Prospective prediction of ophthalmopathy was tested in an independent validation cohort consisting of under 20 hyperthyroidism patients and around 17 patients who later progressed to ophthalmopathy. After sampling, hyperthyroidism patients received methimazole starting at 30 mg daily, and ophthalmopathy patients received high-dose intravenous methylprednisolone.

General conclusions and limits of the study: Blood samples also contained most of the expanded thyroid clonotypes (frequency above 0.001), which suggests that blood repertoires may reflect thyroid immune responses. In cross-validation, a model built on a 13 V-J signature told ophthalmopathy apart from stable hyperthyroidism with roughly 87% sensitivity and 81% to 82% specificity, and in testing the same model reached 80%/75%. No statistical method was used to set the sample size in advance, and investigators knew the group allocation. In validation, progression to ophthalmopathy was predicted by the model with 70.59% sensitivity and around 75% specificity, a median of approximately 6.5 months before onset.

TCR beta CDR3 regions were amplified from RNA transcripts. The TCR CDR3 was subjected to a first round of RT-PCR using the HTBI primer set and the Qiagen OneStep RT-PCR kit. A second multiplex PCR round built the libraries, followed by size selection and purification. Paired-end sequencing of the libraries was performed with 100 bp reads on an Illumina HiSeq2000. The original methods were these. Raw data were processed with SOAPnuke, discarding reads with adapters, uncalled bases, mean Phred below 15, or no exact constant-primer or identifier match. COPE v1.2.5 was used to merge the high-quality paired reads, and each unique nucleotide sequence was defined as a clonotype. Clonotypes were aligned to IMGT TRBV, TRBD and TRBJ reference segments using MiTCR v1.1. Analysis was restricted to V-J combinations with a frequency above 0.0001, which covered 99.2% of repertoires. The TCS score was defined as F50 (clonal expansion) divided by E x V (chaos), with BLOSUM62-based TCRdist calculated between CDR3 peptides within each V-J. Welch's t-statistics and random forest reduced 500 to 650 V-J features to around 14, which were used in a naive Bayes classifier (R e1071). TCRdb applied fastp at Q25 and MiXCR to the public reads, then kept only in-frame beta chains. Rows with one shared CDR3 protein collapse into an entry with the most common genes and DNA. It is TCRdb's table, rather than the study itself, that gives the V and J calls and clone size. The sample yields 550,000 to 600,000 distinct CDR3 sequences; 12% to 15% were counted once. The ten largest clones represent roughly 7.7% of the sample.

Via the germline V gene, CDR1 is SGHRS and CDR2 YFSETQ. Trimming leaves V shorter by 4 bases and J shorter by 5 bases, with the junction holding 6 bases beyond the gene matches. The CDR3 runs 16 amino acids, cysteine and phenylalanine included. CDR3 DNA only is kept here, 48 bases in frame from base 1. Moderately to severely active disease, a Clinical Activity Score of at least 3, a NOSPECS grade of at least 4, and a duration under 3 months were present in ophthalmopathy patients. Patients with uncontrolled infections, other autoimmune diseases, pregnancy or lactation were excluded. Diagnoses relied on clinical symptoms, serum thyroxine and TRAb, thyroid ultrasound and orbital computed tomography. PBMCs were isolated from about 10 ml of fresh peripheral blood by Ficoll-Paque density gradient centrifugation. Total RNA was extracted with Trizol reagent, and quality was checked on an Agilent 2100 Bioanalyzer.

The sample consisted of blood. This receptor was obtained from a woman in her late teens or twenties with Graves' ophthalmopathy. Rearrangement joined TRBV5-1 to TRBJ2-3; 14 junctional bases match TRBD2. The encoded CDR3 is CASSRTGLAGEDTQYF. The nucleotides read TGCGCCAGCAGCCGTACGGGACTAGCGGGAGAAGATACGCAGTATTTT. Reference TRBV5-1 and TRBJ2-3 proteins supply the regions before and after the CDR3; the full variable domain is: KAGVTQTPRYLIKTRGQQVTLSCSPISGHRSVSWYQQTPGQGLQFLFEYFSETQRNKGNFPGRFSGRQFSNSRSEMNVSTLELGDSALYLCASSRTGLAGEDTQYFGPGTRLTVL.